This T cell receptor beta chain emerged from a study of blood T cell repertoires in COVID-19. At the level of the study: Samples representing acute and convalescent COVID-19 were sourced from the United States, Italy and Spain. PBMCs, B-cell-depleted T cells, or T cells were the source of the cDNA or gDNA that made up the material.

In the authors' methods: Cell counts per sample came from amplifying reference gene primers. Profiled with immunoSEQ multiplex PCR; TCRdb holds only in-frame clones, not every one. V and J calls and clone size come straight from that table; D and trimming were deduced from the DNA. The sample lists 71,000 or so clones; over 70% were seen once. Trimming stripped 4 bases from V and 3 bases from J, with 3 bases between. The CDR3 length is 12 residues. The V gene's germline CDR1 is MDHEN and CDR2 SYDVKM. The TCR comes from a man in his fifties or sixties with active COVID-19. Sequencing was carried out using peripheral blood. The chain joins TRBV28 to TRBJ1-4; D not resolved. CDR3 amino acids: CASSSSNEKLFF. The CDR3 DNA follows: TGTGCCAGCAGTTCTTCTAATGAAAAACTGTTTTTT.